This T cell receptor (beta chain) is drawn from a study of chemoradiotherapy in HPV16-positive cancers. Study-wide points: In HPV16-positive patients, HPV-responsive T-cell expansion tracked better recurrence-free survival. Candidate HPV-specific clones and E7-related TCR motifs grew in tumor during treatment.

V was shortened by 4 bases and J by 2 bases, with 13 bases between the two germline ends. There are 15 residues in the CDR3. Looked up from germline, CDR1 is SNHLY and CDR2 is FYNNEI. Repertoires were sampled repeatedly during chemoradiotherapy. Concerning this clone: The antigen is not known.

TCRdb's copy holds only in-frame clones and misses some; the assay was immunoSEQ multiplex PCR. The sample includes about 4,800 clones, 86% of them seen just once. Here the sequenced sample was tumor tissue, taken from a patient who underwent chemoradiotherapy. The rearrangement joins TRBV2 to TRBJ2-3, with a possible D match to TRBD2 (6 bases). This TCR came from a human donor with HPV-associated anogenital cancer. The CDR3 bases are TGTGCCAGCAGTGCGGGAGTCTTCGTCACAGATACGCAGTATTTT. Translation gives CASSAGVFVTDTQYF.